The 21 T cell receptor beta chains below come from one sample, sequenced in a study of read filtering for tumor transcriptome and immune sequencing. The library was built from approximately 400 ng RNA with molecular barcoded adaptors for alpha/delta and beta/gamma chains. TCRdb re-called the reads through MiXCR, storing one row per CDR3 protein. The data show 120,000 or so distinct CDR3 sequences, approximately 13% seen once. Sequencing was done on a sample of a population of CD138-negative cells sorted from bone marrow. Every receptor here comes from a donor aged 40 or older with multiple myeloma.

This clonotype was counted only a few times. The chain couples TRBV12-5 to TRBJ2-4; the D is unclear. CDR1 and CDR2 from the germline V gene are LGHNT and FRNRAP. V was clipped by 2 bases and J by 4 bases, with 9 bases between them. There are 14 residues in the CDR3. CDR3 sequence (DNA): TGTGCTAGTGGTTTGTCAGGCACAAAAAACATTCAGTACTTC. As protein: CASGLSGTKNIQYF.

This clonotype was observed at least ten times. The chain joins TRBV28 to TRBJ2-5; 10 bases are a match to TRBD1. V shed 5 bases, J shed 5 bases, and the junction held 8 bases outside the gene matches. CDR1 is MDHEN and CDR2 is SYDVKM in the germline V gene. The length of the CDR3 is 15 residues. CDR3 nucleotide sequence: TGTGCCAGCAGTGACCGGGACAGGGGATATGAGACCCAGTACTTC. Its protein is CASSDRDRGYETQYF.

Of note for this clonotype: A clone one base away is much larger, so this may be a read error. V gene TRBV29-1 combines with J gene TRBJ2-3; TRBD2 might be the D (5 bases). Germline lookup yields CDR1 SQVTM and CDR2 ANQGSEA. The CDR3 is 13 residues long. In DNA form, the CDR3 reads TGCAGCGTTTTAGCGCCCCCGGGGTATACGCGGTATTTT. Translation gives CSVLAPPGYTRYF.

This clonotype was recorded at least ten times. This chain uses TRBV7-9 with TRBJ2-7, with TRBD2 matching 7 bases. The CDR3 is 13 amino acids. Germline CDR1 is SEHNR and CDR2 is FQNEAQ (reference sequence). The trim removed 0 bases at V and 6 bases at J, leaving 2 bases unmatched. CDR3 amino acids: CASSLAGGSEQYF. The DNA for the CDR3 is TGTGCCAGCAGCTTAGCGGGAGGGTCCGAGCAGTACTTC.

This clonotype was seen only a few times. CDR3 sequence reads: CASTLGYEQYF. CDR3 nucleotides: TGTGCCAGCACCCTGGGCTACGAGCAGTACTTC. The rearrangement joins TRBV6-9 to TRBJ2-7; D not resolved. CDR1 is MNHGY and CDR2 is SVAAGI in the germline V gene. The CDR3 runs to 11 residues. The V end was cut by 7 bases, the J end by 3 bases, with 7 bases between.

This clonotype has a count of ten or more. The chain employs TRBV7-3 and TRBJ2-2, with D possibly being TRBD1 or TRBD2 (5 bases each). This CDR3 region has 16 residues. Germline lookup yields CDR1 SGHTA and CDR2 FQGTGA. Trimming shortened V by 0 bases and J by 4 bases, and 12 bases separated the two germline ends. The CDR3, as DNA: TGTGCCAGCAGCTTAACCTCGGGGACGGGCACCGGGGAGCTGTTTTTT. Amino acid sequence: CASSLTSGTGTGELFF.

This clonotype has at least ten counts. The CDR3 DNA follows: TGTGCCAGCAGCTTAACTGGAAGAGCAGATACGCAGTATTTT. It codes for CASSLTGRADTQYF. The gene calls are TRBV7-9 and TRBJ2-3; D not resolved. The CDR3 is 14 amino acids. Trimming stripped 2 bases from V and 4 bases from J, with 10 bases between. In germline, CDR1 is SEHNR, CDR2 FQNEAQ (reference sequence).

Many counts were recorded for this clonotype. J is TRBJ2-3 and V is TRBV5-1; maybe TRBD2 (7 bases). CDR1 and CDR2 from the germline V gene are SGHRS and YFSETQ. CDR3 size: 16 residues. Trimming shortened V by 0 bases and J by 1 base, and 12 bases separated the two germline ends. The CDR3 is CASSLDGGGRTDTQYF. CDR3 in DNA: TGCGCCAGCAGCTTGGATGGGGGGGGCCGCACAGATACGCAGTATTTT.

This clonotype has just a few counts. The V and J genes are TRBV5-1 and TRBJ2-7; D remains ambiguous. Germline V CDR1 and CDR2: SGHRS, YFSETQ. This CDR3 has 13 amino acids. V was cut by 0 bases and J by 6 bases, with 10 bases left in between. The CDR3 reads CASSLAQEGEQYF. CDR3 nucleotide sequence: TGCGCCAGCAGCTTGGCCCAGGAAGGCGAGCAGTACTTC.

This chain links TRBV7-2 with TRBJ2-2, with a possible D match to TRBD2 (7 bases). Per germline, CDR1 SGHTA and CDR2 FQGNSA. The CDR3 runs 15 residues. Trimming removed 5 bases from V and 6 bases from J, with 16 bases in between. In DNA, the CDR3 is TGTGCCAGCAGCCTCCTAGCGGAGGGGGCCGGGGAGCTGTTTTTT. It specifies CASSLLAEGAGELFF.

This clonotype was seen repeatedly, ten times or more. The chain combines TRBV20-1 with TRBJ1-1; no definite D call. The CDR3 runs to 12 residues. Trimming stripped 4 bases from V and 5 bases from J, with 11 bases between. Germline CDR1 reads DFQATT; CDR2 reads SNEGSKA (reference sequence). Here the CDR3 reads CSATVRTTEAFF. CDR3 coding DNA: TGCAGTGCTACGGTCCGAACAACTGAAGCTTTCTTT.

This clonotype has only a few counts. A read error is possible here, since a much larger clone lies one base away. This sequence joins TRBV28 and TRBJ1-5, with D uncertain. With the DNA end fitting TRBJ2-3 better, the J assignment may be wrong. This CDR3 contains 14 residues. Germline CDR1 and CDR2: MDHEN and SYDVKM. The CDR3 bases are TGTGCCAGCAGTTCCCCTGGTAGAAATCAGCCCCAGTATTTT. Translating it yields CASSSPGRNQPQYF.

About this clonotype: Given a much more abundant clone one base away, this may be a read error. The chain carries TRBV29-1 and TRBJ2-7; D is uncertain. Germline V CDR1 and CDR2: SQVTM, ANQGSEA. This CDR3 is 13 amino acids long. This chain's CDR3 is CSVPGLGSCEQYF. CDR3 sequence (DNA): TGCAGCGTTCCGGGTCTCGGCTCCTGCGAGCAGTACTTC.

Comments on this clonotype: A much larger clone differs by one base, so this may be a read error. This chain links TRBV11-2 with TRBJ2-3; D is possibly TRBD1 (5 bases). This CDR3 has 14 residues. Per germline, CDR1 SGHAT and CDR2 FQNNGV. V lost 3 bases, J lost 0 bases, and 7 bases lay in between. The CDR3 DNA follows: TGTGCCAGCAGCTTCAGACAGAGCACAGATACGCAGTATTTT. It yields the protein CASSFRQSTDTQYF.

This rearrangement joins TRBV19 to TRBJ2-1; TRBD1 agrees at 12 bases. J was trimmed by 5 bases and V by 3 bases; bases with no gene match: 11. The CDR3 covers 18 residues. CDR1 and CDR2 from the germline V gene are LNHDA and SQIVND (reference sequence). The CDR3 loop reads CASSMEGQGAKRDNEQFF. DNA of the CDR3: TGTGCCAGTAGTATGGAGGGACAGGGGGCCAAAAGGGACAATGAGCAGTTCTTC.

In this sample, this clonotype turned up many times. The rearrangement uses TRBV20-1 and TRBJ1-1; weak D call: TRBD1 (6 bases). Deletions cut 3 bases from V and 3 bases from J, with 17 bases between. CDR1 and CDR2 (germline): DFQATT, SNEGSKA (reference sequence). The CDR3 loop spans 15 amino acids. The CDR3 loop is CSARLGGAQDTEAFF. In nucleotides, the CDR3 is TGCAGTGCTAGGTTGGGGGGGGCGCAGGACACTGAAGCTTTCTTT.

This clonotype was detected only a few times. CDR3 in DNA: TGTGCCAGCAGTTACGACACCGGGGAGCTGTTTTTT. Translating gives CASSYDTGELFF. The chain couples TRBV6-5 to TRBJ2-2; no clear D. The CDR3 has 12 amino acids. From germline, CDR1 is MNHEY and CDR2 SVGAGI. Trimming removed 2 bases from V and 3 bases from J, with 1 base in between.

This clonotype has at least ten counts. V and J are TRBV18 and TRBJ1-1, with D uncertain. Trimming cost V 5 bases and J 8 bases, with 12 bases left between them. Germline V gene data show CDR1 as KGHSH and CDR2 as LQKENI. The CDR3 is 12 residues long. The CDR3 DNA follows: TGTGCCAGCTCAGTCTCTAAGCTCGAAGCTTTCTTT. It is translated as CASSVSKLEAFF.

This clonotype was observed a few times. It may be a read error: a sequence one base away is much more abundant. The chain carries TRBV5-1 and TRBJ1-1; perhaps TRBD1 as D (6 bases). The CDR3 has 15 residues. Trimming took off 4 bases at V and 8 bases at J, with 21 bases between the two ends. Germline lookup yields CDR1 SGHRS and CDR2 YFSETQ. In DNA, the CDR3 is TGCGCCAGCAGCCAACAGGGACTGGGGGATGGGGAAGCTTTCTTT. It encodes CASSQQGLGDGEAFF.

This clonotype was seen repeatedly, ten times or more. The rearrangement links TRBV20-1 to TRBJ2-1, with D possibly being TRBD1 or TRBD2 (5 bases each). Trimming took off 0 bases at V and 9 bases at J, with 21 bases between the two ends. The CDR3 has 16 residues. CDR1 is DFQATT and CDR2 is SNEGSKA in the germline V gene (reference sequence). The CDR3 sequence: CSARDEGTDLVGEQFF. The DNA of the CDR3 is TGCAGTGCTAGAGATGAAGGGACCGATCTAGTCGGTGAGCAGTTCTTC.

This clonotype was observed many times. The CDR3 bases are TGTGCCAGCAGCCCTTCGACAACCCAAGAGACCCAGTACTTC. Its protein product is CASSPSTTQETQYF. This chain connects TRBV7-9 to TRBJ2-5; D not resolved. The CDR3 is made up of 14 amino acids. V dropped 5 bases and J dropped 1 base, with 11 bases sitting between them. Germline CDR1 and CDR2: SEHNR and FQNEAQ (reference sequence).